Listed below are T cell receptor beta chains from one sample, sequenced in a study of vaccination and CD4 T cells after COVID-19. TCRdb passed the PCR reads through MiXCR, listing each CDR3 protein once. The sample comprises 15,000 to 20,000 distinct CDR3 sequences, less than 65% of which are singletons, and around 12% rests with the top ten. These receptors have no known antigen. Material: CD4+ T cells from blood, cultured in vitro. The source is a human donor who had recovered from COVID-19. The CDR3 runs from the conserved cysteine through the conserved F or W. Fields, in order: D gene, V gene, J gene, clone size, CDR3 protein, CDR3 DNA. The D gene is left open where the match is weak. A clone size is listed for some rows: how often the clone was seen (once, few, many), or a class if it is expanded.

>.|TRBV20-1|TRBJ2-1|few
CSASESGPHNEQFF
TGCAGTGCTAGTGAGTCTGGGCCCCACAATGAGCAGTTCTTC
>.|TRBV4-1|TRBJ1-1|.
CVSSLLAGAEAFF
TGCGTCAGCAGCCTACTGGCGGGCGCTGAAGCTTTCTTT
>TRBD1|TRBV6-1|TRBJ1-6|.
CASSRTGGDSPLHF
TGTGCCAGCAGCCGGACAGGGGGGGATTCACCCCTCCACTTT
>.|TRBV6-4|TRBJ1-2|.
CASREGGLNYGYTF
TGTGCCAGCAGGGAGGGGGGATTAAACTATGGCTACACCTTC
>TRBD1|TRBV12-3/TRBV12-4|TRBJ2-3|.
CASSSWDRVEDTQYF
TGTGCCAGCAGTTCGTGGGACAGGGTCGAAGATACGCAGTATTTT
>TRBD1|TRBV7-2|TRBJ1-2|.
CASSQQGALRVYGYTF
TGTGCCAGCAGTCAACAGGGGGCGCTTCGAGTCTATGGCTACACCTTC
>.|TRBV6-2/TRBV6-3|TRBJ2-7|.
CASSSLIESYEQYF
TGTGCCAGCAGTTCCTTGATAGAGTCCTACGAGCAGTACTTC
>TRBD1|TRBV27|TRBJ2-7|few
CASSLRQGSYEQYF
TGTGCCAGCAGTTTACGACAGGGGTCCTACGAGCAGTACTTC
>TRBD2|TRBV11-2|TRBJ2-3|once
CASSFGSTSGGVGTQYF
TGTGCCAGCAGTTTTGGATCGACTAGCGGGGGGGTGGGTACGCAGTATTTT
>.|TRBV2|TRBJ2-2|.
CASSETLTGELFF
TGTGCCAGCAGTGAGACCCTCACCGGGGAGCTGTTTTTT
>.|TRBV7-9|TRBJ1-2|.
CASSLWSRGHNYGYTF
TGTGCCAGCAGCTTATGGTCCCGGGGGCACAACTATGGCTACACCTTC
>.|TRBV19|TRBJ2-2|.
CASSIRDLRNTGELFF
TGTGCCAGTAGTATAAGGGACTTACGGAACACCGGGGAGCTGTTTTTT
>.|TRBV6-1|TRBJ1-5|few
CASRDSSNQPQHF
TGTGCCAGCAGGGACAGTAGCAATCAGCCCCAGCATTTT
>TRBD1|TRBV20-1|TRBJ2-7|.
CSARGDRASLEQYF
TGCAGTGCTAGAGGGGACAGGGCTTCTCTCGAGCAGTACTTC
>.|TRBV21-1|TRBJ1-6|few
CASSKALDGCLHF
TGTGCCAGCAGCAAAGCGCTTGACGGCTGCCTCCACTTT
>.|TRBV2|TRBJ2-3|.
CASSDWGSDTQYF
TGTGCCAGCAGTGACTGGGGTTCAGATACGCAGTATTTT
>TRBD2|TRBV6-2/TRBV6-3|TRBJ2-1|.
CASSKLGLAVSYNEQFF
TGTGCCAGCAGCAAACTGGGACTAGCGGTCTCCTACAATGAGCAGTTCTTC
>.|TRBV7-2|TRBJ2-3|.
CASSWSTDTQYF
TGTGCCAGCAGCTGGAGTACAGATACGCAGTATTTT
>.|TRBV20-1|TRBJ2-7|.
CSAQGPWRDSYEQYF
TGCAGTGCTCAAGGCCCTTGGCGGGACTCCTACGAGCAGTACTTC
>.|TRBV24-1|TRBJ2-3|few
CATSDSTDTQYF
TGTGCCACCAGTGATAGCACAGATACGCAGTATTTT
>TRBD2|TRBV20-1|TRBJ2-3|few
CSATSGGSTDTQYF
TGCAGTGCCACTAGCGGGGGGAGCACAGATACGCAGTATTTT
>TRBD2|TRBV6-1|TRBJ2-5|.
CASSELAGGPETQYF
TGTGCCAGCAGTGAACTAGCGGGGGGGCCGGAGACCCAGTACTTC
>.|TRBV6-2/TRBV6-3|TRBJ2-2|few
CASSYRARQNTGELFF
TGTGCCAGCAGTTACCGGGCTAGACAGAATACCGGGGAGCTGTTTTTT
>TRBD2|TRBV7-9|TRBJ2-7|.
CASSLILAGEQYF
TGTGCCAGCAGCTTAATCCTAGCGGGCGAGCAGTACTTC
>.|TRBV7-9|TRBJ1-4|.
CASSLERGGLFF
TGTGCCAGCAGCTTAGAGAGGGGGGGACTGTTTTTT
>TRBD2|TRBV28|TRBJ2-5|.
CASSGGAPETQYF
TGTGCCAGTAGCGGGGGGGCCCCAGAGACCCAGTACTTC
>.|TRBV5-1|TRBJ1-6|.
CASSLQEHNSPLHF
TGCGCCAGCAGCCTACAGGAACATAATTCACCCCTCCACTTT
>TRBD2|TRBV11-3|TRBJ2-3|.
CASSPTSTHTQYF
TGTGCCAGCAGCCCGACTAGCACCCATACGCAGTATTTT
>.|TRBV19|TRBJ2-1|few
CASGKQAVREQFF
TGTGCCAGTGGGAAGCAAGCTGTACGTGAGCAGTTCTTC
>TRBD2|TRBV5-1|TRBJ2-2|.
CASSLIGTSGGASTGELFF
TGCGCCAGCAGCTTGATTGGGACTAGCGGGGGGGCCAGCACCGGGGAGCTGTTTTTT
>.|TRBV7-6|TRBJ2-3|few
CASSLEVARDTQYF
TGTGCCAGCAGCTTAGAGGTAGCGAGAGATACGCAGTATTTT
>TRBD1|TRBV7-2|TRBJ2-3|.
CASSLARDRVADTQYF
TGTGCCAGCAGCTTAGCGCGGGACAGGGTGGCAGATACGCAGTATTTT
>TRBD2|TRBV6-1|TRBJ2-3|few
CASSRLAGSDTQYF
TGTGCCAGCAGTCGACTAGCGGGGTCGGATACGCAGTATTTT
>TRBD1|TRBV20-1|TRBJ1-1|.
CSAAIPGQSYTEAFF
TGCAGTGCTGCTATCCCGGGACAGAGTTACACTGAAGCTTTCTTT
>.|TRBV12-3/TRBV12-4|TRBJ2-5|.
CASSRWTEEETQYF
TGTGCCAGCAGCCGCTGGACAGAGGAGGAGACCCAGTACTTC
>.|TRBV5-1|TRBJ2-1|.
CASSSTIGVYYNEQFF
TGCGCCAGCAGCTCAACGATCGGGGTCTACTACAATGAGCAGTTCTTC
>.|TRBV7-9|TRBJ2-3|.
CASSPRRSTDTQYF
TGTGCCAGCAGCCCTCGGCGGAGCACAGATACGCAGTATTTT